The sequence of this T cell receptor beta chain was determined in a study of identical twins. General study findings and limits: Weaker excess sharing between twins was seen in beta out-of-frame sequences. Those out-of-frame alpha sequences shared by twins showed an excess of low generation probability. Zero-insertion findings could be partly confounded by invariant cells (MAIT and iNKT cells).

In regard to this clonotype: Its specificity is unknown.

Between the trimmed V and J ends, which lost 4 bases and 8 bases, there was a span of 16 bases. This CDR3 is built from 15 residues. Germline V lookup: CDR1 KGHDR, CDR2 SFDVKD. Each CDR3 protein gets one entry after TCRdb re-called the 5' RACE reads with MiXCR. This repertoire shows under 400,000 distinct CDR3 sequences, approximately 9.1% found once; its top ten account for approximately 8.9%. This clonotype originated in a woman in her forties or fifties in good health. The chain carries TRBV24-1 and TRBJ2-2; D assignment may be TRBD1 or TRBD2 (5 bases each). Material for sequencing was naive T cells sorted from blood. The CDR3 reads CATSDPGPGEGELFF. The CDR3 nucleotides are TGTGCCACCAGTGACCCGGGGCCGGGTGAGGGGGAGCTGTTTTTT.